Sequencing of this T cell receptor (beta chain) was carried out in a study of T cell responses to AZD1222 COVID-19 vaccine. This CDR3 spans 13 amino acids. Germline assignment: CDR1 MNHEY and CDR2 SMNVEV (reference sequence). Deletions cut 6 bases from V and 8 bases from J, with 16 bases between. As concerns this clone: Antigen: not known.

The data were produced by immunoSEQ multiplex PCR, yet TCRdb's version contains in-frame clones alone and is incomplete. The profile shows more than 110,000 clones, 90% of them singletons. Points from the study as a whole: Regions 160-218 and 743-854 dominated among vaccine-associated CD4 TCRs spanning spike.

The TCR was taken from an adult in good health. The chain couples TRBV27 to TRBJ1-2; no reliable D call. Material: peripheral blood, obtained on day 0 of AZD1222 vaccination. DNA for the CDR3: TGTGCCAGCAGGTCGGACCCGAGGAAGGGCTACACCTTC. The encoded protein is CASRSDPRKGYTF.